Listed below are T cell receptor beta chains from one sample, sequenced in a study of blood T cells in healthy people across ages. TCRdb recomputed calls from the 5' RACE reads with MiXCR, one row per CDR3 protein. In the table there are about 580,000 distinct CDR3 sequences, roughly 48% of which are singletons. Sequences were obtained from blood. The origin of the receptors is a man older than 75 in good health. CDR3s include the opening cysteine and the closing phenylalanine or tryptophan. D genes are given only for firm matches. Size tells how often a clone was seen (once, few, many) or the class of an expanded clone, and some rows leave it out.

-	TRBV27	-	TRBJ1-5	CAGSLVPLSTNQPQHF	TGTGCCGGCAGTTTAGTTCCCCTAAGCACAAATCAGCCCCAGCATTTT
-	TRBV20-1	-	TRBJ2-1	CSASGNFNEQFF	TGCAGTGCTTCCGGGAACTTCAATGAGCAGTTCTTC
once	TRBV4-3	-	TRBJ2-7	CASSHPSRGGDDEQYF	TGCGCCAGCAGCCATCCTTCAAGGGGCGGGGACGACGAGCAGTACTTC
-	TRBV6-5	-	TRBJ1-5	CANTSASGAQPQHF	TGTGCCAACACCTCCGCGTCAGGGGCTCAGCCCCAGCATTTT
-	TRBV5-1	-	TRBJ2-5	CASSAGGGGQETQYF	TGCGCCAGCAGCGCCGGAGGTGGCGGGCAAGAGACCCAGTACTTC
-	TRBV29-1	TRBD1	TRBJ2-4	CSAETGQGVGIQYF	TGCAGCGCTGAGACGGGACAGGGGGTGGGCATTCAGTACTTC
-	TRBV12-3/TRBV12-4	-	TRBJ1-1	CATTAGNTEAFF	TGTGCCACCACGGCCGGGAACACTGAAGCTTTCTTT
-	TRBV7-2	TRBD2	TRBJ2-1	CVSSSPGLASNLYNEQFF	TGTGTCAGCAGCTCCCCGGGACTAGCGAGCAATCTTTACAATGAGCAGTTCTTC
-	TRBV5-1	TRBD2	TRBJ2-2	CASNLAGDGELFF	TGCGCCAGCAACCTAGCGGGAGACGGGGAGCTGTTTTTT
-	TRBV7-2	-	TRBJ2-7	CASSLIQYEQYF	TGTGCCAGCAGCTTAATCCAGTACGAGCAGTACTTC
few	TRBV20-1	TRBD1	TRBJ2-1	CSAGLTGARYNEQFF	TGCAGTGCTGGATTGACAGGGGCCCGCTACAATGAGCAGTTCTTC
once	TRBV28	-	TRBJ1-1	CASSSGGPEAFF	TGTGCCAGCAGCTCGGGGGGTCCTGAAGCTTTCTTT
-	TRBV15	-	TRBJ2-7	CATSNGAYEQYF	TGTGCCACCAGCAACGGGGCCTACGAGCAGTACTTC
-	TRBV25-1	-	TRBJ1-1	CASSEWGALNTEAFF	TGTGCCAGCAGTGAATGGGGCGCCTTGAACACTGAAGCTTTCTTT
-	TRBV29-1	TRBD1	TRBJ1-1	CSAKQGGNTEAFF	TGCAGCGCTAAACAGGGGGGGAACACTGAAGCTTTCTTT
few	TRBV27	TRBD1	TRBJ1-1	CASRRTGFTEAFF	TGTGCCAGCAGAAGGACAGGGTTCACTGAAGCTTTCTTT
-	TRBV7-9	TRBD2	TRBJ2-1	CASSLARGLADSGENNEQFF	TGTGCCAGCAGCTTAGCGCGGGGACTAGCGGACTCCGGAGAAAACAATGAGCAGTTCTTC
many	TRBV5-1	TRBD1	TRBJ2-1	CASTGQGRMGNEQFF	TGCGCCAGCACAGGACAGGGCCGCATGGGCAATGAGCAGTTCTTC
few	TRBV20-1	-	TRBJ2-7	CSARGGRGDESYEQYF	TGCAGTGCTAGAGGGGGCAGGGGGGATGAGTCCTACGAGCAGTACTTC
few	TRBV2	-	TRBJ2-1	CASSESSLAGNEQFF	TGTGCCAGCAGTGAAAGTTCCCTCGCGGGTAATGAGCAGTTCTTC
few	TRBV5-1	-	TRBJ2-5	CASSDPQGKETQYF	TGCGCCAGCAGCGATCCCCAGGGAAAGGAGACCCAGTACTTC
-	TRBV20-1	TRBD1	TRBJ2-3	CSARDRLTDTQYF	TGCAGTGCTCGGGACAGGTTAACAGATACGCAGTATTTT
-	TRBV10-3	-	TRBJ1-1	CAISDPPGVGNTEAFF	TGTGCCATCAGTGACCCTCCCGGGGTAGGGAACACTGAAGCTTTCTTT
few	TRBV4-3	-	TRBJ1-2	CASSQGPGAPDYGYTF	TGCGCCAGCAGCCAAGGCCCGGGCGCCCCCGACTATGGCTACACCTTC
-	TRBV3-1	-	TRBJ1-1	CASSGESGANTEAFF	TGTGCCAGCAGCGGGGAAAGTGGGGCGAACACTGAAGCTTTCTTT
-	TRBV12-5	-	TRBJ2-5	CASGASGLGETQYF	TGTGCTAGTGGTGCTAGTGGTCTCGGGGAGACCCAGTACTTC
-	TRBV25-1	-	TRBJ1-2	CASSEVRQNYGYTF	TGTGCCAGCAGTGAAGTACGGCAGAACTATGGCTACACCTTC
-	TRBV18	TRBD2	TRBJ2-7	CASSLLLTSGALGEQYF	TGTGCCAGCTCACTCCTTCTAACTAGCGGAGCCCTCGGCGAGCAGTACTTC
-	TRBV6-2/TRBV6-3	TRBD1	TRBJ1-5	CASSSGTVSNQPQHF	TGTGCCAGCAGCTCCGGGACAGTTAGCAATCAGCCCCAGCATTTT
few	TRBV5-1	-	TRBJ2-1	CASSLEASAYNEQFF	TGCGCCAGCAGCTTGGAAGCTAGCGCCTACAATGAGCAGTTCTTC
few	TRBV28	-	TRBJ2-7	CASSRTSIYEQYF	TGTGCCAGCAGTCGGACGAGTATCTACGAGCAGTACTTC
-	TRBV18	-	TRBJ2-6	CASSPEPSGANVLTF	TGTGCCAGCTCACCTGAACCCTCTGGGGCCAACGTCCTGACTTTC
-	TRBV6-1	TRBD2	TRBJ2-1	CASRQSGRDDNEQFF	TGTGCCAGCAGGCAAAGCGGGAGGGACGACAATGAGCAGTTCTTC
few	TRBV20-1	-	TRBJ1-6	CSARDRYNSPLHF	TGCAGTGCTAGAGACAGGTATAATTCACCCCTCCACTTT
-	TRBV10-3	-	TRBJ2-7	CAISPRGTEQYF	TGTGCCATCAGCCCACGGGGTACCGAGCAGTACTTC
once	TRBV6-2/TRBV6-3	-	TRBJ2-7	CASRSRVWVSYEQYF	TGTGCCAGCAGGAGCCGGGTCTGGGTTTCCTACGAGCAGTACTTC